This T cell receptor beta chain came from a study of identical twins. Findings and caveats of the study: Low generation probability was overrepresented in out-of-frame alpha sequences shared by twins.

The CDR3 is made up of 15 amino acids. Trimming took 5 bases from V and 1 from J; bases not matched to a gene: 7. Germline values: CDR1 SGHKS, CDR2 YYEKEE (reference sequence). Details on this clonotype: As yet, its antigen is unknown.

A universal primer site came from template switching; cDNA carried unique molecular identifiers. One entry per CDR3 protein, called by TCRdb with MiXCR from the 5' RACE reads. The data hold 1,800,000 or so distinct CDR3 sequences, with roughly a third observed a single time. Sequencing used cord blood. The chain joins TRBV5-5 to TRBJ1-1, with 8 nucleotides matching TRBD1. This TCR derives from a newborn girl in good health. The CDR3 region is CASRTATGGNTEAFF. The CDR3 coding sequence is TGTGCCAGCAGAACCGCTACAGGGGGGAACACTGAAGCTTTCTTT.